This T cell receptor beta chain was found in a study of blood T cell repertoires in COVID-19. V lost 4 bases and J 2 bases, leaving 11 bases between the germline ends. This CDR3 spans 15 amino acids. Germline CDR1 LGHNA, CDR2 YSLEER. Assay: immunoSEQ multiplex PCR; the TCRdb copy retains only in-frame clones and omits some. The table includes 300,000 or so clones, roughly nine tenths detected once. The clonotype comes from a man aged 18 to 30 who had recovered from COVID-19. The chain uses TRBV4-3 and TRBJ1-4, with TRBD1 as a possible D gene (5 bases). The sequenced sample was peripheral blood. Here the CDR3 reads CASSPRGVTNEKLFF. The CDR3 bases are TGCGCCAGCAGCCCTAGGGGTGTGACTAATGAAAAACTGTTTTTT.